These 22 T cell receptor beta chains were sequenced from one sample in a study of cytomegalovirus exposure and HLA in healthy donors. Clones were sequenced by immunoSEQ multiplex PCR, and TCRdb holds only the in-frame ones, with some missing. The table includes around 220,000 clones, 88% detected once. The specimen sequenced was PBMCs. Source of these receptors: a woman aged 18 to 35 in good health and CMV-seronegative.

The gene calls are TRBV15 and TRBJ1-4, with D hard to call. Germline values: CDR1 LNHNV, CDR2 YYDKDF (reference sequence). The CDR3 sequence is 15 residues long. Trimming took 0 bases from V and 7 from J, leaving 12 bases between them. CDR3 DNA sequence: TGTGCCACCAGCAGAGATGTTGGGAGTGGTGAAAAACTGTTTTTT. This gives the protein CATSRDVGSGEKLFF. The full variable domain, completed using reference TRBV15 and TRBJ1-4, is DAMVIQNPRYQVTQFGKPVTLSCSQTLNHNVMYWYQQKSSQAPKLLFHYYDKDFNNEADTPDNFQSRRPNTSFCFLDIRSPGLGDTAMYLCATSRDVGSGEKLFFGSGTQLSVL.

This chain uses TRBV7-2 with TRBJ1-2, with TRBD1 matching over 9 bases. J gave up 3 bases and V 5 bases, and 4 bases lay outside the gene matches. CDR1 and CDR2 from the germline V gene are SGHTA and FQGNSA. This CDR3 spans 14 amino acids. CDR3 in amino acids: CASSRGQGHYGYTF. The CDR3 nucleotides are TGTGCCAGCAGCCGGGGACAGGGTCACTATGGCTACACCTTC. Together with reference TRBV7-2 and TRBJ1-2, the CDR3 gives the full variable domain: GAGVSQSPSNKVTEKGKDVELRCDPISGHTALYWYRQSLGQGLEFLIYFQGNSAPDKSGLPSDRFSAERTGGSVSTLTIQRTQQEDSAVYLCASSRGQGHYGYTFGSGTRLTVV.

This CDR3 reads CASSLGQNTGELFF. CDR3 DNA: TGTGCCAGCAGCCTAGGACAGAACACCGGGGAGCTGTTTTTT. The rearrangement uses TRBV7-2 and TRBJ2-2; TRBD1 is a possible D gene (5 bases). V was trimmed by 5 bases and J by 1 base, leaving 8 bases between them. The CDR3 totals 14 residues. Germline loops: CDR1 SGHTA, CDR2 FQGNSA.

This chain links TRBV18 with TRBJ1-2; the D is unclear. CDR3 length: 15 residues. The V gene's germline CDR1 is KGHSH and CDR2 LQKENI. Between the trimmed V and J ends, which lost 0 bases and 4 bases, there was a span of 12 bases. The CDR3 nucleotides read TGTGCCAGCTCACCACCTCAGGCTCCCCTCTATGGCTACACCTTC. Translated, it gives CASSPPQAPLYGYTF.

The CDR3 bases are TGTGCCACCAGCAGTGCGGGACTGTCAAATCAGCCCCAGCATTTT. Translating it yields CATSSAGLSNQPQHF. The chain couples TRBV15 to TRBJ1-5, with D perhaps matching TRBD1 (5 bases). Trimming stripped 3 bases from V and 4 bases from J, with 13 bases between. There are 15 residues in the CDR3. Germline CDR1 reads LNHNV; CDR2 reads YYDKDF (reference sequence).

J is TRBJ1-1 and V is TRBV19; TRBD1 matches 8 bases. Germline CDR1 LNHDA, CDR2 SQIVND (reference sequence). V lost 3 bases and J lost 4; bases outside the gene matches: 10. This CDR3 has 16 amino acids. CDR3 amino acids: CASSMGQGARFTEAFF. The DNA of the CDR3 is TGTGCCAGTAGTATGGGCCAGGGGGCGCGGTTCACTGAAGCTTTCTTT.

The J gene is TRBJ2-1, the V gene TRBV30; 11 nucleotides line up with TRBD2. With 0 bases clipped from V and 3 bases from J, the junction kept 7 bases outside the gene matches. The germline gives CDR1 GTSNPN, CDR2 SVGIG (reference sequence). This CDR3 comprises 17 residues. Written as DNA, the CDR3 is TGTGCCTGGAGTGTAAAGGGACTAGCGGCAAACTACAATGAGCAGTTCTTC. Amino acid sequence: CAWSVKGLAANYNEQFF.

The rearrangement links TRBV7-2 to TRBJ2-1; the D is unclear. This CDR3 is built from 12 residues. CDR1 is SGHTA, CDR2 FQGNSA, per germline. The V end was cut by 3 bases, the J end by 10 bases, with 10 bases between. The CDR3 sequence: CASSFIPPEQFF. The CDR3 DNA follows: TGTGCCAGCAGCTTTATTCCCCCGGAGCAGTTCTTC.

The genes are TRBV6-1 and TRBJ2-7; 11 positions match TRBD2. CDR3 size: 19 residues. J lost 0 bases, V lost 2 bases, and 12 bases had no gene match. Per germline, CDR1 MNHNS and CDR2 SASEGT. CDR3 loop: CASSESELAGDRFSYEQYF. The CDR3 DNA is TGTGCCAGCAGTGAATCTGAACTAGCGGGAGATCGGTTCTCCTACGAGCAGTACTTC.

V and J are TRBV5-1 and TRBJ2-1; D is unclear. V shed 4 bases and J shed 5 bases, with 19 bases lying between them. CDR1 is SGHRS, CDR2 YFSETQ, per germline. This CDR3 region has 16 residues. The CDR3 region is CASSIPRLEYHNEQFF. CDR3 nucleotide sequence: TGCGCCAGCAGCATTCCCCGGCTAGAATATCACAATGAGCAGTTCTTC.

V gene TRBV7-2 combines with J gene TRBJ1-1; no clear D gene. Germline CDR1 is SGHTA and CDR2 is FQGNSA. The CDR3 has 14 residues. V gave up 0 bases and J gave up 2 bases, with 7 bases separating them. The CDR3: CASSLAVLNTEAFF. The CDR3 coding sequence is TGTGCCAGCAGCTTAGCTGTTCTAAACACTGAAGCTTTCTTT.

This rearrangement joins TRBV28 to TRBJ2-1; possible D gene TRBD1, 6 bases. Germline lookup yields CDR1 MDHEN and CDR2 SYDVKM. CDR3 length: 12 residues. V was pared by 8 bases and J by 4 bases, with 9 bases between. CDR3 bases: TGTGCCAGCCTCGACAGGTACAATGAGCAGTTCTTC. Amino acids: CASLDRYNEQFF.

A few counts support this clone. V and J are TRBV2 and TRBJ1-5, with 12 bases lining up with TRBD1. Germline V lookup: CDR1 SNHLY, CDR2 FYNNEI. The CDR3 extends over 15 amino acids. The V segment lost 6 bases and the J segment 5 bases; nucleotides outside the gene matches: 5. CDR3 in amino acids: CASSGTGGPYQPQHF. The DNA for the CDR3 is TGTGCCAGCAGCGGGACAGGGGGCCCTTATCAGCCCCAGCATTTT.

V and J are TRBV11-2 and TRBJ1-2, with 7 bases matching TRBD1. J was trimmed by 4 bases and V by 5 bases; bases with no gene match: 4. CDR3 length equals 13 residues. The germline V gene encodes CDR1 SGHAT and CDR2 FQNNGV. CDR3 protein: CASSPQGIYGYTF. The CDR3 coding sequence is TGTGCCAGCAGCCCACAGGGGATCTATGGCTACACCTTC.

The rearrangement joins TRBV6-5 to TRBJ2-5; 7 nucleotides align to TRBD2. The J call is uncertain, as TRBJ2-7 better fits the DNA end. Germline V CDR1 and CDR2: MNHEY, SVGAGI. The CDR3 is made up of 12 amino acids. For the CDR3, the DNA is TGTGCCAGCAGTTACGGGGGGGGCGAGCAGTACTTC. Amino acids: CASSYGGGEQYF.

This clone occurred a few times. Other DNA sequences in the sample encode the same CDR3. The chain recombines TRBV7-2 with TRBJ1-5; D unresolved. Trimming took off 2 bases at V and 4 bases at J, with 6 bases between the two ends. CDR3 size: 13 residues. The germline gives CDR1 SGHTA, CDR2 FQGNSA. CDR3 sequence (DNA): TGTGCCAGCAGCTTACGGGGAAATCAGCCCCAGCATTTT. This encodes CASSLRGNQPQHF.

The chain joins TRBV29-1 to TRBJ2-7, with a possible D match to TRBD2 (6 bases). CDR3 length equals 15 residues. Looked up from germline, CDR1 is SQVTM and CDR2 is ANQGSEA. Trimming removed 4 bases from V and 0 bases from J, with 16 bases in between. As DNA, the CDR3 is TGCAGCGTTGTATCCCCAAGCGGGTTCTCCTACGAGCAGTACTTC. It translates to CSVVSPSGFSYEQYF.

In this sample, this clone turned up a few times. The CDR3 spells CASSPQRNQPQHF. CDR3 in DNA: TGTGCCAGCAGTCCTCAGCGAAATCAGCCCCAGCATTTT. The chain uses TRBV2 and TRBJ1-5; D unclear. V was cut by 5 bases and J by 4 bases, with 9 bases left in between. The germline V gene encodes CDR1 SNHLY and CDR2 FYNNEI. This CDR3 has 13 residues.

CDR3: CASSLWTSGSSTDTQYF. The DNA for the CDR3 is TGCGCCAGCAGCTTGTGGACTAGCGGGTCTAGCACAGATACGCAGTATTTT. The chain has TRBV5-1 and TRBJ2-3; TRBD2 aligns across 11 bases. This CDR3 spans 17 amino acids. With 1 base clipped from V and 0 bases from J, the junction kept 4 bases outside the gene matches. In germline, CDR1 is SGHRS, CDR2 YFSETQ.

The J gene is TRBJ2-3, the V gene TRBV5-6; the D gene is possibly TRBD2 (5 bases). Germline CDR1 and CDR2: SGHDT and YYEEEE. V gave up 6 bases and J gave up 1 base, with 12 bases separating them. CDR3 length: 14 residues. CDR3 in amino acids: CASIPFGGTDTQYF. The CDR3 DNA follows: TGTGCCAGCATCCCCTTCGGGGGCACAGATACGCAGTATTTT. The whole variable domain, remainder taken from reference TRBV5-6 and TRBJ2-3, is DAGVTQSPTHLIKTRGQQVTLRCSPKSGHDTVSWYQQALGQGPQFIFQYYEEEERQRGNFPDRFSGHQFPNYSSELNVNALLLGDSALYLCASIPFGGTDTQYFGPGTRLTVL.

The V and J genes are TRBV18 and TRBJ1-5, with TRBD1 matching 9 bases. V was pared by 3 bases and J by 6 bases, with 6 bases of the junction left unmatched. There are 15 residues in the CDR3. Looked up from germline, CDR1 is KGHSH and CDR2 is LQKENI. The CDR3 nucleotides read TGTGCCAGCTCACCCGGACAGGGGACTGGTCAGCCCCAGCATTTT. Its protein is CASSPGQGTGQPQHF.

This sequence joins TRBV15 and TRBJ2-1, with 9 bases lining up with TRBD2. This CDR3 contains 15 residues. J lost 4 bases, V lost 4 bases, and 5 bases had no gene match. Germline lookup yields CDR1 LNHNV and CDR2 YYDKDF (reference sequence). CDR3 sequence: CATSNGTSRYNEQFF. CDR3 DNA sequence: TGTGCCACCAGCAATGGGACTAGCAGGTACAATGAGCAGTTCTTC.